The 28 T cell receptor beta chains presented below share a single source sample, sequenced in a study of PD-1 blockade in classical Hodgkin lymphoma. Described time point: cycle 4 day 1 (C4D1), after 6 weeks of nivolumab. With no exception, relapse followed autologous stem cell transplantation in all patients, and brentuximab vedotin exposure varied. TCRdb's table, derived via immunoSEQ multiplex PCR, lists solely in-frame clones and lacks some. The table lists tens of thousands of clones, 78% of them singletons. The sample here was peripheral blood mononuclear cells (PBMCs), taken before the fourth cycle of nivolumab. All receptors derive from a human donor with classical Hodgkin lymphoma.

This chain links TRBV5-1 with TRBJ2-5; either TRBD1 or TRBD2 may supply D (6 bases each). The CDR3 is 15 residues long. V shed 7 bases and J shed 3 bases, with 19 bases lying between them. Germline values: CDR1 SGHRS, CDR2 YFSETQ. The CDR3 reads CASAAGGGNKETQYF. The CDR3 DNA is TGCGCCAGCGCCGCCGGAGGGGGAAATAAAGAGACCCAGTACTTC.

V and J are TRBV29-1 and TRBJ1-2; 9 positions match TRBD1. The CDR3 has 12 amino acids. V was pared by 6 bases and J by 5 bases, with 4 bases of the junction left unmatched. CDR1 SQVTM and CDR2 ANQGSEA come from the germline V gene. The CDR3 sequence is CSVAGTGYGYTF. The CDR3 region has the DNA TGCAGCGTGGCCGGGACAGGGTATGGCTACACCTTC.

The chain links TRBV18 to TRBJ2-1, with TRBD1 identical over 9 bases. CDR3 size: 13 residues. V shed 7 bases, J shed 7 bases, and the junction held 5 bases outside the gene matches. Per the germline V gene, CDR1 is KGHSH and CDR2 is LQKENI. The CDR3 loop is CASFRTGVNEQFF. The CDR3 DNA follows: TGTGCCAGCTTTAGGACAGGGGTAAATGAGCAGTTCTTC.

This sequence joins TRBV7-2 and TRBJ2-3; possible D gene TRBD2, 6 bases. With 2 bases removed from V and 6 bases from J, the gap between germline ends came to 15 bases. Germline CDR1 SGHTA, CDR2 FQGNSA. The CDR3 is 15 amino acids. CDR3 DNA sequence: TGTGCCAGCAGCTTAATCGGGAGCCTCTCGGATACGCAGTATTTT. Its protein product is CASSLIGSLSDTQYF.

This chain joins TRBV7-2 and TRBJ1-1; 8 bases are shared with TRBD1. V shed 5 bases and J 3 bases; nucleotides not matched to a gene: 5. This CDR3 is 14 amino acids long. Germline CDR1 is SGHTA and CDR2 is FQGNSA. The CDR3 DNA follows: TGTGCCAGCAGCCTCTTGACAGGGGACACTGAAGCTTTCTTT. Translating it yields CASSLLTGDTEAFF.

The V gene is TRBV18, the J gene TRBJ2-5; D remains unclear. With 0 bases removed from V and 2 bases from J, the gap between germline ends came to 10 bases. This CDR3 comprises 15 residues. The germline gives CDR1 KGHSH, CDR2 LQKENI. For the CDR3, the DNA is TGTGCCAGCTCACCACCAAGCGTACAGCAAGAGACCCAGTACTTC. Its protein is CASSPPSVQQETQYF.

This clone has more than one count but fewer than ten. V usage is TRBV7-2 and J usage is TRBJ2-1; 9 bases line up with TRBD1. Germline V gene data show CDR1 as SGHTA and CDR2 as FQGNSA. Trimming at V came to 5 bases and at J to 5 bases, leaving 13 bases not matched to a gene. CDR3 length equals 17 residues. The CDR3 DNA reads TGTGCCAGCAGCACACGATCGACAGGGGGTGGCCACAATGAGCAGTTCTTC. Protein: CASSTRSTGGGHNEQFF.

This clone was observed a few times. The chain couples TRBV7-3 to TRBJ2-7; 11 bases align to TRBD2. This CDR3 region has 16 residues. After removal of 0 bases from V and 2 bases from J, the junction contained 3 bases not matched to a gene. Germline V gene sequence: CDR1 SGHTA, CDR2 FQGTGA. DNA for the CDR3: TGTGCCAGCAGCTTAACAGCGACTAGCGGGGCCTACGAGCAGTACTTC. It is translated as CASSLTATSGAYEQYF.

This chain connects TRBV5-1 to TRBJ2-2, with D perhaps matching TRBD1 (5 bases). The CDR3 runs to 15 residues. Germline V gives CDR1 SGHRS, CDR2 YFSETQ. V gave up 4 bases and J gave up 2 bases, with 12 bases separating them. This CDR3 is CASSRRQGNTGELFF. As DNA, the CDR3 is TGCGCCAGCAGCCGGCGGCAGGGTAACACCGGGGAGCTGTTTTTT.

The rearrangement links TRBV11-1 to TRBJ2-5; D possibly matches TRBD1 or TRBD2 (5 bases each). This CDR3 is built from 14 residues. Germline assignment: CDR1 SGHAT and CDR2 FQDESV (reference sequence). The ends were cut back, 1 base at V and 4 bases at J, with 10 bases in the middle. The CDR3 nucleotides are TGTGCCAGCAGCTTAGATCGGGGCCGAGAGACCCAGTACTTC. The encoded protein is CASSLDRGRETQYF.

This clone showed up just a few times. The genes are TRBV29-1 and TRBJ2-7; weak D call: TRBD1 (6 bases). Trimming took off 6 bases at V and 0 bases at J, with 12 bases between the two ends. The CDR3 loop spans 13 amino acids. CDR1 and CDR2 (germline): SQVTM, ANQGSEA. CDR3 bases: TGCAGCGTAGGACAGTTTAGCTCCTACGAGCAGTACTTC. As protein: CSVGQFSSYEQYF.

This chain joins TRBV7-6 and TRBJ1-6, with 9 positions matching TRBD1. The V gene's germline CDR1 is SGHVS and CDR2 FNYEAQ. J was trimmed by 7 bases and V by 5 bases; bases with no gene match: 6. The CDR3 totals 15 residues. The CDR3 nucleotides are TGTGCCAGCAGCCCCCGGACAGGGGACAATTCACCCCTCCACTTT. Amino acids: CASSPRTGDNSPLHF. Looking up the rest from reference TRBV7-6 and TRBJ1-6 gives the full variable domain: GAGVSQSPRYKVTKRGQDVALRCDPISGHVSLYWYRQALGQGPEFLTYFNYEAQQDKSGLPNDRFSAERPEGSISTLTIQRTEQRDSAMYRCASSPRTGDNSPLHFGNGTRLTVT.

The CDR3 loop is CASTRPRTGPIEGRAFF. CDR3 DNA sequence: TGCGCCAGCACGAGACCTAGGACAGGACCTATTGAGGGAAGAGCTTTCTTT. The V and J genes are TRBV10-1 and TRBJ1-1; 7 bases fit TRBD1. This CDR3 comprises 17 residues. Unmatched junction bases numbered 24, after V lost 7 bases and J lost 10 bases. Germline CDR1 is WNHNN and CDR2 is SYGVQD (reference sequence).

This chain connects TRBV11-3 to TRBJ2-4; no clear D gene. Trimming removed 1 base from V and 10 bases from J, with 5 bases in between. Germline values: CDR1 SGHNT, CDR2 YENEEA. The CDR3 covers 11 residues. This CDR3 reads CASSLASIQYF. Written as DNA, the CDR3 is TGTGCCAGCAGCTTAGCGAGTATTCAGTACTTC.

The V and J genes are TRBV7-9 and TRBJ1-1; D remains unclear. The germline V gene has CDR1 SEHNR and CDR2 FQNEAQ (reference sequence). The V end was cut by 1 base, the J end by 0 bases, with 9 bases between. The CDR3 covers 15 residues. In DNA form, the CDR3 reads TGTGCCAGCAGCTTAGGTCGGGTCATGAACACTGAAGCTTTCTTT. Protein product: CASSLGRVMNTEAFF.

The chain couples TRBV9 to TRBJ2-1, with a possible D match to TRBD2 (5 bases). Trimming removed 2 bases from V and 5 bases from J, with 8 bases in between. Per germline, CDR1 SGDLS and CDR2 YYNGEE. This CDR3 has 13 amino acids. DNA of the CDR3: TGTGCCAGCAGCGTGGACGGGGACAATGAGCAGTTCTTC. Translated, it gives CASSVDGDNEQFF.

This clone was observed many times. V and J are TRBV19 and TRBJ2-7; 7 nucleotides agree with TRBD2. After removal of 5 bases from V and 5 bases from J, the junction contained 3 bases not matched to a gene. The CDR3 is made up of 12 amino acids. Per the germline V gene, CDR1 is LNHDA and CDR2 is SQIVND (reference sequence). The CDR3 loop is CASSPGTNEQYF. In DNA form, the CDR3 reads TGTGCCAGTAGTCCAGGGACTAACGAGCAGTACTTC.

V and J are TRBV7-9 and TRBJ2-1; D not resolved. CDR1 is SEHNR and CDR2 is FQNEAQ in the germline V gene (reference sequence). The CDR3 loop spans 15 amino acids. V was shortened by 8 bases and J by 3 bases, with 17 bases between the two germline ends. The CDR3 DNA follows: TGTGCCAGCGACCCGAACGTAGGCAGCTACAATGAGCAGTTCTTC. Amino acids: CASDPNVGSYNEQFF.

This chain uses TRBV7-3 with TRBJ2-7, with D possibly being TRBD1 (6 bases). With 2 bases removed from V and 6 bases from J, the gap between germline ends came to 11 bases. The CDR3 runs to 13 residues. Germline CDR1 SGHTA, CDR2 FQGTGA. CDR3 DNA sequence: TGTGCCAGCAGCTTATCCCGACAGGCCGAGCAGTACTTC. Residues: CASSLSRQAEQYF. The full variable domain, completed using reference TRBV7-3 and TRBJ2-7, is GAGVSQTPSNKVTEKGKYVELRCDPISGHTALYWYRQSLGQGPEFLIYFQGTGAADDSGLPNDRFFAVRPEGSVSTLKIQRTERGDSAVYLCASSLSRQAEQYFGPGTRLTVT.

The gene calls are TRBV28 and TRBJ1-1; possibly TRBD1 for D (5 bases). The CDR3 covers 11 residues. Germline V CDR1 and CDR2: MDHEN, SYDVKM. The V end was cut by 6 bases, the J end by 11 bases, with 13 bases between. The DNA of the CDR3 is TGTGCCAGCAGCCTAACCCGGGGGGCTTTCTTT. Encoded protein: CASSLTRGAFF.

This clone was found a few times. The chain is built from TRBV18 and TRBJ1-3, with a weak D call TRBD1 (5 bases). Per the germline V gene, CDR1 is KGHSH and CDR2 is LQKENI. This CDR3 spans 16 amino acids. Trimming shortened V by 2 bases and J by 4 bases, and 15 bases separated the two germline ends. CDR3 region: CASSPFGGAAGNTIYF. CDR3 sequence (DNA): TGTGCCAGCTCACCATTCGGAGGGGCGGCCGGAAACACCATATATTTT. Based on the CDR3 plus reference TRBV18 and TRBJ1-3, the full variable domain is NAGVMQNPRHLVRRRGQEARLRCSPMKGHSHVYWYRQLPEEGLKFMVYLQKENIIDESGMPKERFSAEFPKEGPSILRIQQVVRGDSAAYFCASSPFGGAAGNTIYFGEGSWLTVV.

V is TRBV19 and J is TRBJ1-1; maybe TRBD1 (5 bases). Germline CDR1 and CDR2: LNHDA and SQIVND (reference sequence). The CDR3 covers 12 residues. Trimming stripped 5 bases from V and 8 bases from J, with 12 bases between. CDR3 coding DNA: TGTGCCAGTAGTTCCCGGGACGGGGAAGCTTTCTTT. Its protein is CASSSRDGEAFF.

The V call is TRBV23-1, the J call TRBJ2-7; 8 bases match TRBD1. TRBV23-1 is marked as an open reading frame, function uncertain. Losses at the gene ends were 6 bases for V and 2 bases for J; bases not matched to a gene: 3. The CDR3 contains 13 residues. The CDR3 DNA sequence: TGCGCCAGCAGCCGGACAGGGCCCTACGAGCAGTACTTC. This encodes CASSRTGPYEQYF.

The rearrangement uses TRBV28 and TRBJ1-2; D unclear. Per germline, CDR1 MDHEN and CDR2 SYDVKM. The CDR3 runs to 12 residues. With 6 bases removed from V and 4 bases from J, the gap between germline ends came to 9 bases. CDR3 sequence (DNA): TGTGCCAGCAGCGAGCGGTCCTATGGCTACACCTTC. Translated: CASSERSYGYTF.

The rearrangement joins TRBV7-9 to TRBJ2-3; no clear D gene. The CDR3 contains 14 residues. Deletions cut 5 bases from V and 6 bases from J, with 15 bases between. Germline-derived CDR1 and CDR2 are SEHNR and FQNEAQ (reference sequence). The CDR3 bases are TGTGCCAGCAGCCAAGAAGGTGGCGCGGATACGCAGTATTTT. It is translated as CASSQEGGADTQYF.

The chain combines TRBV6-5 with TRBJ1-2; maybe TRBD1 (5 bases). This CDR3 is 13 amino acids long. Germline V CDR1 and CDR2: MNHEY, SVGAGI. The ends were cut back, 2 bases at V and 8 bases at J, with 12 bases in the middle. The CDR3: CASSYRQGRGYTF. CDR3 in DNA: TGTGCCAGCAGTTACCGCCAGGGACGGGGCTACACCTTC.

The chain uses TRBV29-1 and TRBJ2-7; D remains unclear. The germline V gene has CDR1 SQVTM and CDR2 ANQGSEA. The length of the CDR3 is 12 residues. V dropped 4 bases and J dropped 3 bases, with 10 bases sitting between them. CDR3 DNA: TGCAGCGTTGTCCGCAGGTGCTACGAGCAGTACTTC. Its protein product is CSVVRRCYEQYF.

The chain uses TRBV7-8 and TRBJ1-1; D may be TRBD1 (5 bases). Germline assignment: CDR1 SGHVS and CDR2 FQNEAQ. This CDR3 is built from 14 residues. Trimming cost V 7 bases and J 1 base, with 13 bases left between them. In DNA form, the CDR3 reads TGTGCCAGCAATCCTTTTGGGGGGAACACTGAAGCTTTCTTT. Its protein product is CASNPFGGNTEAFF.